What follows are 15 T cell receptor beta chains derived from one specimen sequenced in a study of T cells in localized non-small cell lung cancer. This table comes from immunoSEQ multiplex PCR, and its TCRdb copy is limited to in-frame clones, with some not included. The profile shows some 15,000 clones, about four fifths of them singletons. The sample was peripheral blood, taken before any cancer treatment. All receptors come from a male donor aged 60 or over with stage I lung adenocarcinoma.

This rearrangement joins TRBV7-3 to TRBJ2-7; unclear D gene. V shed 4 bases and J shed 7 bases, with 17 bases lying between them. Germline assignment: CDR1 SGHTA and CDR2 FQGTGA. This CDR3 has 14 residues. The CDR3 protein is CASSSTGRMGEQYF. CDR3 DNA sequence: TGTGCCAGCAGCTCTACGGGCAGGATGGGGGAGCAGTACTTC.

The CDR3, as DNA: TGTGCCAGCAGCCGTGACCTTAACGAGCAGTACTTC. Protein: CASSRDLNEQYF. This rearrangement joins TRBV7-6 to TRBJ2-7, with D hard to call. The CDR3 extends over 12 amino acids. V was trimmed by 5 bases and J by 5 bases, leaving 10 bases between them. Germline V CDR1 and CDR2: SGHVS, FNYEAQ.

By share of the sample, this clone is medium-sized. The chain carries TRBV5-4 and TRBJ2-7; 7 bases agree with TRBD2. CDR1 is SGHNT and CDR2 is YYREEE in the germline V gene (reference sequence). The CDR3 sequence is 15 residues long. V lost 2 bases, J lost 1 base, and 6 bases stayed unmatched. The CDR3 DNA reads TGTGCCAGCAGCTTCAAGACTAGCATGTCCTACGAGCAGTACTTC. Its translation: CASSFKTSMSYEQYF.

The gene calls are TRBV28 and TRBJ2-5; TRBD2 is a possible D gene (5 bases). Trimming stripped 2 bases from V and 1 base from J, with 11 bases between. This CDR3 has 15 residues. Germline CDR1 MDHEN, CDR2 SYDVKM. The DNA of the CDR3 is TGTGCCAGCAGTTTACTGGGCGGGCCCCAAGAGACCCAGTACTTC. This sequence encodes CASSLLGGPQETQYF. The whole variable domain, remainder taken from reference TRBV28 and TRBJ2-5, is DVKVTQSSRYLVKRTGEKVFLECVQDMDHENMFWYRQDPGLGLRLIYFSYDVKMKEKGDIPEGYSVSREKKERFSLILESASTNQTSMYLCASSLLGGPQETQYFGPGTRLLVL.

This clone was counted a single time. This sequence joins TRBV5-1 and TRBJ2-1; the D call may be TRBD1 or TRBD2 (5 bases each). V lost 3 bases and J 4 bases, leaving 17 bases between the germline ends. Germline CDR1 SGHRS, CDR2 YFSETQ. This CDR3 is 16 amino acids long. The CDR3 spells CASSSGTKVGYNEQFF. The CDR3 nucleotides are TGCGCCAGCAGCTCCGGGACCAAAGTCGGTTACAATGAGCAGTTCTTC.

V is TRBV6-4 and J is TRBJ1-6, with no clear D. Trimming cost V 5 bases and J 7 bases, with 12 bases left between them. CDR1 and CDR2 (germline): MRHNA, SNTAGT. The CDR3 is 14 residues long. This CDR3 reads CASSTGVGNSPLHF. The CDR3 nucleotides are TGTGCCAGCAGTACGGGAGTTGGGAATTCACCCCTCCACTTT.

The V and J genes are TRBV5-1 and TRBJ1-6, with 7 bases identical to TRBD1. Germline assignment: CDR1 SGHRS and CDR2 YFSETQ. The length of the CDR3 is 15 residues. V shed 4 bases, J shed 5 bases, and the junction held 6 bases outside the gene matches. CDR3 sequence (DNA): TGCGCCAGCAGCGTCTTAGGGGGCAATAATTCACCCCTCCACTTT. This gives the protein CASSVLGGNNSPLHF.

The gene calls are TRBV18 and TRBJ1-5, with D possibly being TRBD1 (5 bases). The V gene lost 5 bases and the J gene lost 2 bases, with 13 bases spanning the gap. The germline V gene has CDR1 KGHSH and CDR2 LQKENI. The CDR3 extends over 15 amino acids. CDR3 sequence (DNA): TGTGCCAGCTCAGCCTCTTTAGGGGGCAATCAGCCCCAGCATTTT. This codes for CASSASLGGNQPQHF. The entire variable domain, with the rest obtained from reference TRBV18 and TRBJ1-5, is as follows: NAGVMQNPRHLVRRRGQEARLRCSPMKGHSHVYWYRQLPEEGLKFMVYLQKENIIDESGMPKERFSAEFPKEGPSILRIQQVVRGDSAAYFCASSASLGGNQPQHFGDGTRLSIL.

This chain uses TRBV7-6 with TRBJ1-2; a weak D match, TRBD1 (6 bases). The CDR3 totals 15 residues. Germline V gene lookup returns CDR1 SGHVS and CDR2 FNYEAQ. Trimming shortened V by 5 bases and J by 8 bases, and 21 bases separated the two germline ends. The CDR3 nucleotides read TGTGCCAGCAGCGTAGGGGCCGGACAGAGCGAGGGCTACACCTTC. Encoded protein: CASSVGAGQSEGYTF.

The rearrangement links TRBV9 to TRBJ1-1, with 7 bases identical to TRBD1. V lost 7 bases and J lost 1; bases outside the gene matches: 4. The length of the CDR3 is 13 residues. In germline, CDR1 is SGDLS, CDR2 YYNGEE. Here the CDR3 DNA reads TGTGCCAGCGGGGACAGCGGGAACACTGAAGCTTTCTTT. It specifies CASGDSGNTEAFF.

The chain employs TRBV13 and TRBJ2-3; 8 bases are a match to TRBD2. Germline loops: CDR1 PRHDT, CDR2 FYEKMQ (reference sequence). V dropped 5 bases and J dropped 0; count of bases not matched to a gene: 13. The CDR3 runs 18 residues. Here the CDR3 DNA reads TGTGCCAGCAGCCCCGGGGGGGGGAGGATGACTAGCACAGATACGCAGTATTTT. Its translation: CASSPGGGRMTSTDTQYF.

The chain joins TRBV14 to TRBJ2-7; D unclear. Trimming removed 5 bases from V and 5 bases from J, with 16 bases in between. Germline-derived CDR1 and CDR2 are SGHDN and FVKESK. The CDR3 is 14 residues long. The CDR3 bases are TGTGCCAGCAGCTTTCTAGAAAAAAGGAACGAGCAGTACTTC. Encoded protein: CASSFLEKRNEQYF.

The chain links TRBV16 to TRBJ2-7, with 7 bases fitting TRBD1. The CDR3 extends over 13 amino acids. Germline V gene sequence: CDR1 KGHSY, CDR2 FQNENV. After removal of 3 bases from V and 5 bases from J, the junction contained 4 bases not matched to a gene. The CDR3 sequence: CASSQDRSNEQYF. The CDR3 DNA reads as TGTGCCAGCAGCCAGGACAGGTCCAACGAGCAGTACTTC.

This clone has just a few counts. This chain links TRBV6-1 with TRBJ2-5, with 8 bases fitting TRBD1. Germline CDR1 and CDR2: MNHNS and SASEGT. This CDR3 region has 15 residues. J lost 6 bases, V lost 4 bases, and 10 bases had no gene match. CDR3 in amino acids: CASSAQGGSEKTQYF. The CDR3, as DNA: TGTGCCAGCAGTGCACAGGGGGGAAGCGAGAAGACCCAGTACTTC.

The chain combines TRBV5-1 with TRBJ2-1, with a tentative D call TRBD2 (6 bases). The germline gives CDR1 SGHRS, CDR2 YFSETQ. There are 15 residues in the CDR3. V shed 2 bases and J shed 6 bases, with 15 bases lying between them. The CDR3 sequence: CASSFFRGAGNEQFF. DNA of the CDR3: TGCGCCAGCAGCTTTTTTCGCGGGGCGGGCAATGAGCAGTTCTTC.